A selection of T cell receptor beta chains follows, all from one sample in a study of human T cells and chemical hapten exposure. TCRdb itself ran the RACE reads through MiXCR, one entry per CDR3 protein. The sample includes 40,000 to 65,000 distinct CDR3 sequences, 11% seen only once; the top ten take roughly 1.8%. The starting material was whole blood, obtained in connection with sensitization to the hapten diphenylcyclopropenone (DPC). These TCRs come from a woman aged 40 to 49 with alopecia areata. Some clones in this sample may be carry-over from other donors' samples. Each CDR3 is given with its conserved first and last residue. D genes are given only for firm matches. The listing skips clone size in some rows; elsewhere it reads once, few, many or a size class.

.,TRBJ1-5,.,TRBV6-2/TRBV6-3,CASSWTSSIQPQHF,TGTGCCAGCAGTTGGACTTCCAGTATTCAGCCCCAGCATTTT
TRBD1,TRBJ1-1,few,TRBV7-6,CASSSGQGGGTEAFF,TGTGCCAGCAGCTCGGGACAGGGCGGCGGCACTGAAGCTTTCTTT
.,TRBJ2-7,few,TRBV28,CAQCGTASYEQYF,TGTGCCCAGTGCGGGACAGCATCCTACGAGCAGTACTTC
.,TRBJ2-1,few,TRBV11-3,CASSLVQPPYNEQFF,TGTGCCAGCAGCTTAGTCCAGCCCCCCTACAATGAGCAGTTCTTC
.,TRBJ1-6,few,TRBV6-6,CASSSGADRRPHF,TGTGCCAGCAGTTCAGGGGCCGACCGGAGGCCCCACTTT
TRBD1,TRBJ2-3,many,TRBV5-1,CASSLDRVPDTQYF,TGCGCCAGCAGTCTGGACAGGGTACCAGATACGCAGTATTTT
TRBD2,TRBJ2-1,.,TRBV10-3,CATLGLAEEGEQFF,TGTGCCACCCTGGGACTAGCGGAGGAAGGTGAGCAGTTCTTC
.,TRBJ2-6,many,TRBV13,CASSAGTSSSGANVLTF,TGTGCCAGCAGCGCCGGGACTTCCAGCTCTGGGGCCAACGTCCTGACTTTC
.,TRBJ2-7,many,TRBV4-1,CASSQEDDPLEQYF,TGCGCCAGCAGCCAAGAGGATGACCCCCTCGAGCAGTACTTC
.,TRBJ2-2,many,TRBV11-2,CASSLIRTGELFF,TGTGCCAGCAGCTTAATCCGGACCGGGGAGCTGTTTTTT
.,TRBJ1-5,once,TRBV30,CAWKDTSPGFSNQPQHF,TGTGCCTGGAAAGACACATCCCCGGGGTTTAGCAATCAGCCCCAGCATTTT
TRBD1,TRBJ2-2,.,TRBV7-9,CASSHRQGWSGELFF,TGTGCCAGCAGCCATCGACAGGGTTGGTCCGGGGAGCTGTTTTTT
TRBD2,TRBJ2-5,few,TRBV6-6,CASSYGQLAGVETQYF,TGTGCCAGCAGTTACGGACAGTTAGCGGGAGTGGAGACCCAGTACTTC
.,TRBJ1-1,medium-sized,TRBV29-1,CSVEDQGSEAFF,TGCAGCGTTGAAGATCAGGGCAGTGAAGCTTTCTTT
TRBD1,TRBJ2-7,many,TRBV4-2,CASSQAVDRVNYEQYF,TGTGCCAGCAGCCAAGCTGTTGACAGGGTGAACTACGAGCAGTACTTC
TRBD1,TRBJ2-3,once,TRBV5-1,CASSQGQVTDTQYF,TGCGCCAGCAGCCAGGGACAGGTGACAGATACGCAGTATTTT
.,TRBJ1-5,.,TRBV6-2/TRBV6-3,CASSYGGGGYQPQHF,TGTGCCAGCAGTTACGGGGGGGGCGGCTATCAGCCCCAGCATTTT
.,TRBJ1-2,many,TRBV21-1,CASSILRDRGRYRRGYTF,TGTGCCAGCAGCATTCTCCGGGACAGGGGGCGTTATAGGCGCGGCTACACCTTC
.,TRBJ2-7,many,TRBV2,CASSERKADPPYEQYF,TGTGCCAGCAGTGAACGTAAAGCCGACCCCCCCTACGAGCAGTACTTC
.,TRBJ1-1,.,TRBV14,CASSQVGGGAEAFF,TGTGCCAGCAGCCAGGTCGGCGGGGGGGCTGAAGCTTTCTTT
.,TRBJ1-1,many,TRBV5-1,CASSLSPNTEAFF,TGCGCCAGCAGCTTATCCCCGAACACTGAAGCTTTCTTT
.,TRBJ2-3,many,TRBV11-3,CASSSRGMGTDTQYF,TGTGCCAGCAGCTCCCGCGGGATGGGCACAGATACGCAGTATTTT
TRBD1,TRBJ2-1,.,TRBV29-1,CSVAPGGSEQFF,TGCAGCGTTGCCCCAGGGGGCAGTGAGCAGTTCTTC
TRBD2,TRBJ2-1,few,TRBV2,CASKSLAGYNEQFF,TGTGCCAGCAAGTCACTAGCGGGGTACAATGAGCAGTTCTTC
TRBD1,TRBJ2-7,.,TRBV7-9,CASGQDVLDEQYF,TGTGCCAGCGGACAGGATGTTTTGGACGAGCAGTACTTC
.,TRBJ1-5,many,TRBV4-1,CASSQENRPDGPGPQHF,TGCGCCAGCAGCCAAGAAAATCGTCCGGACGGCCCGGGGCCCCAGCATTTT
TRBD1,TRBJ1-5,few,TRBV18,CASSLGTGGWDQPQHF,TGTGCCAGCTCACTGGGGACAGGGGGCTGGGATCAGCCCCAGCATTTT
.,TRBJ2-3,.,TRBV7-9,CASSLAAGETDTQYF,TGTGCCAGCAGCTTAGCGGCAGGGGAGACAGATACACAGTATTTT
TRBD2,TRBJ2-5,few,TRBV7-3,CASSLATSGQETQYF,TGTGCCAGCAGCCTGGCGACTAGCGGTCAAGAGACCCAGTACTTC
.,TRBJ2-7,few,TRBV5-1,CASTNPSSYEQYF,TGCGCCAGCACAAACCCCTCGAGTTACGAGCAGTACTTC
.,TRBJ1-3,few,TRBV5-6,CASRKQAAAGNTIYF,TGTGCCAGCAGGAAACAGGCGGCCGCTGGAAACACCATATATTTT
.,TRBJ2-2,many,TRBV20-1,CSAMGGGNTGELFF,TGCAGTGCCATGGGGGGTGGAAACACCGGGGAGCTGTTTTTT
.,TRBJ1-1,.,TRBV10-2,CASKEGLHTEAFF,TGCGCCAGCAAGGAGGGGTTGCACACTGAAGCTTTCTTT
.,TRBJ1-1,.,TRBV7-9,CASRPNTEAFF,TGTGCCAGCAGACCAAACACTGAAGCTTTCTTT
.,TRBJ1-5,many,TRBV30,CAWSGISQPQHF,TGTGCCTGGAGTGGGATCAGTCAGCCCCAGCATTTT
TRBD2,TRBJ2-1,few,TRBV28,CASSPGTSGSYEQFF,TGTGCCAGCAGTCCCGGGACTAGCGGGAGCTATGAGCAGTTCTTC